This T cell receptor (beta chain) emerged from a study of OX40 agonist ivuxolimab in advanced cancers. The wider study: Melanoma, hepatocellular carcinoma, head and neck or renal cell cancer occurred in dose-escalation patients. Treatment received earlier with anti-PD-1, anti-PD-L1 or anti-CTLA-4 agents was allowed, and less than 45% had some. Study-level points and caveats: Within 6 weeks, CD4+ and CD8+ blood T cells expanded clonally at 0.1 to 3.0 mg/kg.

Some clones are missing from TCRdb's copy, which holds only in-frame ones; the method was immunoSEQ multiplex PCR. The sample includes 50,000 to 55,000 clones, roughly nine tenths seen only once; the top ten take roughly a tenth. Cycle 7 day 1, cycle 4 day 1, and baseline were the timepoints at which blood was sampled. V was pared by 2 bases and J by 2 bases, with 9 bases between. Germline lookup yields CDR1 KGHSH and CDR2 LQKENI. CDR3 length equals 14 residues. This clone appeared a single time. Antigen unknown. The starting material was CD4+ or CD8+ T cells sorted from blood, obtained in a trial of the OX40 agonist ivuxolimab. The source is an adult with an advanced solid tumor such as melanoma, head and neck, liver or kidney cancer. The J gene is TRBJ1-1, the V gene TRBV18; D gene uncertain. CDR3 nucleotides: TGTGCCAGCTCACCATTCTCAGTTAACACTGAAGCTTTCTTT. Its protein product is CASSPFSVNTEAFF.